This T cell receptor (beta chain) was identified in a study of T-cell reconstitution after alpha-beta-depleted transplantation in children (dated by TCRdb to between 2015 and 2016). Broadly, across the study: Using TCR repertoire profiling, the study followed T-cell immune reconstitution in a quantitative way in children after TCRalphabeta/CD19-depleted allogeneic hematopoietic cell transplantation.

This specimen's treatment or condition label, interpreted: allogeneic hematopoietic cell transplantation with graft depleted of TCRalphabeta T cells and CD19 B cells. TCRalphabeta/CD19-depleted allogeneic hematopoietic cell grafts were given to the transplant recipients, all of whom were children. A note on this clonotype: Its antigen specificity is not known. No base qualities exist here, and no much larger clone lies one base off it.

Points the paper makes about the study in general: Over the following months the frequencies of hyperexpanded clones went down, and after one year T-cell counts and TCRbeta diversity were mostly credited to newly produced T cells. About two months after transplant, the apparently early recovery of alphabetaT-cell counts reportedly depended on just several hundred clones that had expanded rapidly and came from non-depleted graft cells. In some patients, high TCRbeta diversity at day 60 was attributed to recipient T cells and intrathymic progenitors that had survived conditioning.

Library creation used PCR. The sequencing machine was an Illumina HiSeq 2500. TCR library preparation used molecular barcoding, with unique molecular identifiers applied to normalize quantification of the TCRbeta repertoire. TCRdb trimmed public reads at Q25 via fastp, called clones via MiXCR and kept in-frame beta chains. Rows are combined by CDR3 protein, so each entry shows the most common genes and DNA. This sample comprises 750,000 to 950,000 distinct CDR3 sequences, roughly 15% of them detected only once. The ten largest clones take up approximately 5% of the sample. Trimming removed 0 bases from V and 2 bases from J, leaving 10 bases between the germline ends. Counted from cysteine to phenylalanine, this CDR3 has 15 amino acids. Only the CDR3 DNA stays, 45 bases, in frame from base 1. The germline V gene sets CDR1 to LGHNA and CDR2 to YNFKEQ.

The receptor chain draws on TRBV4-2 and TRBJ1-2, and perhaps TRBD1 as D gene, on 5 matching bases. Source: PBMCs, mostly from graft donor cells, taken 360 days after TCRalphabeta/CD19-depleted stem cell transplant. This TCR came from a male patient younger than 18 who had a stem cell transplant for acute lymphoblastic leukemia, so the T cells may come from the graft donor. Read as DNA, the sequence is TGTGCCAGCAGCCAAGATGACAGTGTCAACTATGGCTACACCTTC. Translated, this gives CASSQDDSVNYGYTF.